This section outlines one T cell receptor beta chain sequence together with its context. This sample is drawn from a study of preoperative IRX-2 immunotherapy in early breast cancer. Trimming stripped 8 bases from V and 1 base from J, with 14 bases between. The germline V gene encodes CDR1 WSHSY and CDR2 SAAADI. CDR3 length: 14 residues. Described treatment: preoperative locoregional IRX-2 cytokine immunotherapy. Preoperative locoregional IRX-2 cytokine immunotherapy was tested in the phase Ib source study. Profiled with immunoSEQ multiplex PCR; TCRdb holds only in-frame clones, not every one. Of tens of thousands of clones listed, about 75% are singletons.

The sequences come from lymph node tissue, collected after IRX-2 immunotherapy. The receptor's source is a human donor with breast cancer. The genes are TRBV10-2 and TRBJ1-1; D possibly corresponds to TRBD1 (5 bases). CDR3 DNA sequence: TGCGCCAGCGGACTGGGACGGCAGAACACTGAAGCTTTCTTT. The encoded protein is CASGLGRQNTEAFF.